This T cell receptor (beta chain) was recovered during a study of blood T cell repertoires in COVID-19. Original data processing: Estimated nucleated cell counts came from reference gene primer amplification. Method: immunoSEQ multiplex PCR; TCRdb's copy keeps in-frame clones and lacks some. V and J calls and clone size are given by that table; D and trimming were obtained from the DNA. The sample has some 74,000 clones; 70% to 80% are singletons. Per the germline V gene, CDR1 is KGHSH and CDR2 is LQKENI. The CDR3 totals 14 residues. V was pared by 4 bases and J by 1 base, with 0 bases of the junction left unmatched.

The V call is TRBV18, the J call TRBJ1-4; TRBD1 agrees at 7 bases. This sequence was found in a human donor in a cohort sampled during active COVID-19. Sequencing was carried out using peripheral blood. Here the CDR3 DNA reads TGTGCCAGCTCACGACAGGGAACTAATGAAAAACTGTTTTTT. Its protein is CASSRQGTNEKLFF.